Below, 9 T cell receptor beta chains from the same sample are listed, as sequenced in a study of Graves' ophthalmopathy and Graves' hyperthyroidism. Amplification targeted the TCR beta CDR3 regions, with RNA transcripts as the source material. First-round RT-PCR used HTBI primers; second-round multiplex PCR followed. TCRdb reprocessed the multiplex PCR reads via MiXCR and lists one record per CDR3 protein. Of some 370,000 distinct CDR3 sequences in the sample, about 18% were seen once. The specimen sequenced was peripheral blood. The receptors here all came from an adult woman with stable Graves' hyperthyroidism.

At least ten counts were recorded for this clonotype. The chain combines TRBV9 with TRBJ2-5; tentative D call: TRBD2 (5 bases). This CDR3 region has 14 residues. CDR1 SGDLS and CDR2 YYNGEE come from the germline V gene. Trimming took 0 bases from V and 5 from J, leaving 11 bases between them. CDR3 amino acids: CASSVAGSGETQYF. The CDR3 region has the DNA TGTGCCAGCAGCGTAGCGGGCTCGGGGGAGACCCAGTACTTC.

V usage is TRBV18 and J usage is TRBJ1-1; D ambiguous. Germline values: CDR1 KGHSH, CDR2 LQKENI. The CDR3 totals 14 residues. Trimming took 1 base from V and 2 from J, leaving 8 bases between them. CDR3 sequence (DNA): TGTGCCAGCTCACCACGGAGGGATAACACTGAAGCTTTCTTT. Encoded protein: CASSPRRDNTEAFF.

This clonotype was seen at least ten times. V usage is TRBV30 and J usage is TRBJ1-5, with D unclear. There are 15 residues in the CDR3. Germline CDR1 GTSNPN, CDR2 SVGIG (reference sequence). Trimming pared 6 bases from V and 2 bases from J, leaving 17 bases between. CDR3 DNA: TGTGCCTGCAGCCAAGGGTTGGTGGGCAATCAGCCCCAGCATTTT. Protein: CACSQGLVGNQPQHF.

This clonotype came up many times. The chain's CDR3 is CASSSPVRETQYF. The CDR3 nucleotides are TGTGCCAGCAGCTCCCCGGTCCGGGAGACCCAGTACTTC. The chain combines TRBV7-9 with TRBJ2-5; no clear D. This CDR3 is 13 amino acids long. CDR1 and CDR2 (germline): SEHNR, FQNEAQ (reference sequence). V dropped 4 bases and J dropped 5 bases, with 11 bases sitting between them.

This clonotype was seen repeatedly, ten times or more. This chain connects TRBV20-1 to TRBJ1-4, with a weak D call TRBD1 (5 bases). Trimming removed 3 bases from V and 4 bases from J, with 15 bases in between. CDR1 is DFQATT and CDR2 is SNEGSKA in the germline V gene (reference sequence). The length of the CDR3 is 15 residues. Here the CDR3 reads CSARARQRLNEKLFF. CDR3 in DNA: TGCAGTGCTAGGGCGCGACAGCGCCTTAATGAAAAACTGTTTTTT.

This clonotype was recorded at least ten times. The chain has TRBV5-5 and TRBJ1-2, with D possibly TRBD1 on 5 matching bases. Trimming shortened V by 2 bases and J by 2 bases, and 10 bases separated the two germline ends. The CDR3 is made up of 14 amino acids. Germline V gene data show CDR1 as SGHKS and CDR2 as YYEKEE (reference sequence). CDR3 DNA sequence: TGTGCCAGCAGCTTCAGGGAAGAGAACTATGGCTACACCTTC. Protein: CASSFREENYGYTF.

Remarks on this clonotype: A much more abundant neighbour one base away suggests this may be a read error. The rearrangement links TRBV11-2 to TRBJ2-7, with 10 positions matching TRBD2. The CDR3 is made up of 16 amino acids. Germline CDR1 is SGHAT and CDR2 is FQNNGV. The V gene end was trimmed by 6 bases and the J gene end by 3 bases; junction bases not matched to a gene: 11. The CDR3 coding sequence is TGTGCCAGCAGTTTCACCGGGACTAGCGAGGACTACGAGCAGTACTTC. This codes for CASSFTGTSEDYEQYF.

The V call is TRBV6-1, the J call TRBJ1-1, with D perhaps matching TRBD1 (6 bases). V was clipped by 5 bases and J by 11 bases, with 18 bases between them. CDR3 length equals 13 residues. The germline CDR1 and CDR2 sequences are MNHNS and SASEGT. The CDR3 DNA follows: TGTGCCAGCAGTACGCAACAGGGTTTGTACGCTTTCTTT. It translates to CASSTQQGLYAFF.

This clonotype appeared many times. The rearrangement joins TRBV28 to TRBJ1-2, with TRBD1 matching 7 bases. Trimming removed 5 bases from V and 8 bases from J; junction bases left unmatched: 11. Germline loops: CDR1 MDHEN, CDR2 SYDVKM. The length of the CDR3 is 14 residues. The chain's CDR3 is CASSREGARGGYTF. CDR3 bases: TGTGCCAGCAGTCGGGAGGGGGCTCGGGGGGGCTACACCTTC.